This T cell receptor beta chain was documented in a study of beta chain features in type 1 diabetes. V lost 2 bases and J lost 0, with 8 bases in between. Germline-derived CDR1 and CDR2 are SGHAT and FQNNGV. The CDR3 spans 14 residues. By way of CD45RO/CCR7/CD25/CD127/CD95/CD27, the CD4+ regulatory, stem cell-like memory, central memory and naive cells were sorted. The study, taken as a whole, reports: Moderately but significantly shorter TCRB CDR3s were found in Type 1 diabetes patients in all four CD4+ subsets.

In its sample, this clone was seen a few times. What it binds is unknown. Sequencing targeted expressed TCRB transcripts, as all isolated RNA had been reverse transcribed. Clones were read by immunoSEQ multiplex PCR, and TCRdb kept only the in-frame ones, dropping some. The sample contains approximately 170,000 clones, approximately 8.4% of which appear only once. This sequence originates from a woman aged 18-29 years in good health. Sequencing used central memory CD4+ T cells from blood. J is TRBJ2-7 and V is TRBV11-2; D not certain. The CDR3 loop reads CASSLNRVSYEQYF. The CDR3 bases are TGTGCCAGCAGCTTAAATCGGGTCTCCTACGAGCAGTACTTC.